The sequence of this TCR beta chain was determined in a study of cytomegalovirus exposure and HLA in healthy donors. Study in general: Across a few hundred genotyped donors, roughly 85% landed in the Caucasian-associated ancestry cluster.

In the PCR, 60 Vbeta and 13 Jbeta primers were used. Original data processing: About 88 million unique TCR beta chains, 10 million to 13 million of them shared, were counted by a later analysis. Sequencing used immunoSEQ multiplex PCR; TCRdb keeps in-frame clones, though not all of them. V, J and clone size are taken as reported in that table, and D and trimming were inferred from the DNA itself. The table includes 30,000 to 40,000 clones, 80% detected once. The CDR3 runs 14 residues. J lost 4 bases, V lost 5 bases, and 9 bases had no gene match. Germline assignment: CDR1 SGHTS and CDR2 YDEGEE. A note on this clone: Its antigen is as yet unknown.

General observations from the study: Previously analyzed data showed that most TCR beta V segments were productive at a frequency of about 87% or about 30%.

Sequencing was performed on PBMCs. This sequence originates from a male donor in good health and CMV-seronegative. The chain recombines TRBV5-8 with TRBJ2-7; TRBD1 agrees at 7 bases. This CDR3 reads CASRRQGRSYEQYF. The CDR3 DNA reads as TGTGCCAGCAGGCGACAGGGTAGAAGTTACGAGCAGTACTTC.